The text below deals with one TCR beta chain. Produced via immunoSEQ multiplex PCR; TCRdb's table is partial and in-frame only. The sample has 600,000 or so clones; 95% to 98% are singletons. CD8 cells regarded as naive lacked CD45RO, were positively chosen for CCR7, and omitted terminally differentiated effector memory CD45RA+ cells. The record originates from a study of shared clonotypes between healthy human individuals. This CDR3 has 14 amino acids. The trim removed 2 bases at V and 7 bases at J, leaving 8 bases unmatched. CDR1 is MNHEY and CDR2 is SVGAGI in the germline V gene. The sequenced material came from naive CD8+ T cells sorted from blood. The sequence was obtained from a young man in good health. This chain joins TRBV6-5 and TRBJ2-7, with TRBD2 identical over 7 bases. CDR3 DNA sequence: TGTGCCAGCAGTTACCACGGGACTAAATTTGAGCAGTACTTC. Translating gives CASSYHGTKFEQYF.